Presented here are 29 T cell receptor beta chains from one specimen sequenced in a study of Graves' ophthalmopathy and Graves' hyperthyroidism. TCR beta CDR3 regions were amplified from RNA transcripts. The authors performed first-round RT-PCR with HTBI primers and then a second-round multiplex PCR. MiXCR was run by TCRdb on the multiplex PCR reads, yielding one entry per CDR3 protein. The top ten hold about 4.2% of the sample, which has 560,000 or so distinct CDR3 sequences, under 40% seen once. The sequencing sample was made of peripheral blood or thyroid tissue (not recorded which). The origin of the receptors is an adult man with Graves' hyperthyroidism.

The sample holds many counts of this clonotype. The rearrangement links TRBV25-1 to TRBJ1-6; unclear D gene. Germline V gene lookup returns CDR1 MGHDK and CDR2 SYGVNS. There are 15 residues in the CDR3. Trimming removed 4 bases at V and 6 bases at J, with 13 bases between. For the CDR3, the DNA is TGTGCCAGCAGTGCCGAACATAGCCGTAATTCACCCCTCCACTTT. Its protein product is CASSAEHSRNSPLHF. Complete variable domain (other parts from reference TRBV25-1 and TRBJ1-6): EADIYQTPRYLVIGTGKKITLECSQTMGHDKMYWYQQDPGMELHLIHYSYGVNSTEKGDLSSESTVSRIRTEHFPLTLESARPSHTSQYLCASSAEHSRNSPLHFGNGTRLTVT.

This rearrangement joins TRBV12-3 or TRBV12-4 to TRBJ2-5; D is tentatively TRBD1 or TRBD2 (6 bases each). Trimming shortened V by 6 bases and J by 5 bases, and 16 bases separated the two germline ends. The length of the CDR3 is 14 residues. As DNA, the CDR3 is TGTGCCAGCAGCGCGCTAGGGGGAGGTGAGACCCAGTACTTC. It encodes CASSALGGGETQYF.

This clonotype was seen repeatedly, ten times or more. The chain employs TRBV29-1 and TRBJ2-5, with 7 bases that match TRBD2. CDR3 length: 14 residues. The germline gives CDR1 SQVTM, CDR2 ANQGSEA. Trimming removed 1 base from V and 3 bases from J; junction bases left unmatched: 5. The CDR3 spells CSVEGLADKETQYF. The CDR3 nucleotides are TGCAGCGTTGAAGGACTAGCAGATAAAGAGACCCAGTACTTC.

This sequence joins TRBV20-1 and TRBJ1-2, with TRBD1 as a possible D gene (5 bases). Germline assignment: CDR1 DFQATT and CDR2 SNEGSKA (reference sequence). This CDR3 is 14 amino acids long. V lost 0 bases, J lost 5 bases, and 13 bases lay in between. The chain's CDR3 is CSARDPRQGYGYTF. The CDR3 DNA reads as TGCAGTGCTAGAGACCCTCGGCAGGGTTATGGCTACACCTTC.

This clonotype appeared many times. J is TRBJ1-1 and V is TRBV28; no clear D gene. With 9 bases removed from V and 9 bases from J, the gap between germline ends came to 17 bases. This CDR3 comprises 12 residues. Germline CDR1 MDHEN, CDR2 SYDVKM. Here the CDR3 DNA reads TGTGCCAGTCTCTCTACCGGGTCGAAAGCTTTCTTT. Translated, it gives CASLSTGSKAFF.

Regarding this clonotype: This sequence may be a read error, since a much larger clone differs from it by one base. For the CDR3, the DNA is TGTGCCAGCAGCCAAGTCGGCCCGGGATCCTCTGGAAACACCATATATTTT. Translation: CASSQVGPGSSGNTIYF. This chain links TRBV5-5 with TRBJ1-3; D uncertain. This CDR3 is built from 17 residues. Trimming shortened V by 4 bases and J by 0 bases, and 17 bases separated the two germline ends. Looked up from germline, CDR1 is SGHKS and CDR2 is YYEKEE (reference sequence).

The chain uses TRBV12-3 or TRBV12-4 and TRBJ1-5; 8 bases align to TRBD1. This CDR3 is built from 14 residues. The J segment lost 4 bases and the V segment lost 4 bases, leaving 3 bases of the junction unmatched. The CDR3 is CASSYGQGNQPQHF. The CDR3 bases are TGTGCCAGCAGTTACGGACAGGGTAATCAGCCCCAGCATTTT.

The V gene is TRBV6-6, the J gene TRBJ2-7; a possible D gene is TRBD1 (5 bases). Trimming left V 5 bases short and J 0 bases short, with 17 bases between. The CDR3 contains 16 residues. Germline lookup yields CDR1 MNHNY and CDR2 SVGAGI (reference sequence). The DNA of the CDR3 is TGTGCCAGCAGTGAGTCAGGGAATCTCCCCTCCTACGAGCAGTACTTC. Its protein product is CASSESGNLPSYEQYF.

The CDR3 sequence is CASSFRDREYTF. The CDR3 coding sequence is TGTGCCAGCAGCTTCCGGGACAGGGAATACACCTTC. This chain uses TRBV7-9 with TRBJ1-2, with 9 nucleotides matching TRBD1. The length of the CDR3 is 12 residues. V shed 3 bases, J shed 11 bases, and the junction held 4 bases outside the gene matches. Germline V lookup: CDR1 SEHNR, CDR2 FQNEAQ (reference sequence). Together with reference TRBV7-9 and TRBJ1-2, the CDR3 gives the full variable domain: DTGVSQNPRHKITKRGQNVTFRCDPISEHNRLYWYRQTLGQGPEFLTYFQNEAQLEKSRLLSDRFSAERPKGSFSTLEIQRTEQGDSAMYLCASSFRDREYTFGSGTRLTVV.

The rearrangement links TRBV7-2 to TRBJ2-2; 7 bases line up with TRBD2. The V gene end was trimmed by 5 bases and the J gene end by 4 bases; junction bases not matched to a gene: 4. The CDR3 is made up of 14 amino acids. Germline CDR1 and CDR2: SGHTA and FQGNSA. The CDR3 region is CASSPSGATGELFF. Here the CDR3 DNA reads TGTGCCAGCAGCCCCAGCGGGGCCACCGGGGAGCTGTTTTTT.

This clonotype was recorded many times. The V call is TRBV12-3 or TRBV12-4, the J call TRBJ2-5; D perhaps matches TRBD1 (6 bases). This CDR3 is built from 17 residues. Trimming removed 6 bases from V and 2 bases from J, with 22 bases in between. The CDR3 sequence is CASSFGTNTIYQETQYF. The CDR3 DNA follows: TGTGCCAGCAGCTTTGGGACAAATACCATTTATCAAGAGACCCAGTACTTC.

This clonotype was found a few times. The CDR3 region is CASSHGLARRNEQFF. CDR3 bases: TGTGCCAGCAGCCATGGACTAGCGCGGAGAAATGAGCAGTTCTTC. This chain connects TRBV7-8 to TRBJ2-1; 9 nucleotides match TRBD2. The CDR3 totals 15 residues. Trimming removed 5 bases from V and 7 bases from J; junction bases left unmatched: 9. Germline V lookup: CDR1 SGHVS, CDR2 FQNEAQ.

This clonotype was seen only a few times. The chain couples TRBV5-1 to TRBJ1-6, with TRBD1 as a possible D gene (5 bases). Germline V gene sequence: CDR1 SGHRS, CDR2 YFSETQ. The CDR3 has 15 amino acids. Trimming shortened V by 5 bases and J by 6 bases, and 15 bases separated the two germline ends. The CDR3 sequence: CASRSLGGSNSPLHF. Here the CDR3 DNA reads TGCGCCAGCAGGAGTCTTGGGGGAAGTAATTCACCCCTCCACTTT.

This clonotype was counted many times. The rearrangement joins TRBV19 to TRBJ1-5, with D hard to call. The length of the CDR3 is 14 residues. Trimming took off 6 bases at V and 6 bases at J, with 15 bases between the two ends. Germline V gene sequence: CDR1 LNHDA, CDR2 SQIVND (reference sequence). CDR3 bases: TGTGCCAGTAGGAGCGGGGATTGGGGTCAGCCCCAGCATTTT. As protein: CASRSGDWGQPQHF.

V and J are TRBV9 and TRBJ1-2; 8 bases align to TRBD1. CDR1 is SGDLS and CDR2 is YYNGEE in the germline V gene. This CDR3 is built from 14 residues. The junction had 7 bases not matched to a gene; V was cut back by 5 bases and J by 4 bases. The CDR3 coding sequence is TGTGCCAGCAGGTTGGGACAGGCAGTCTATGGCTACACCTTC. It codes for CASRLGQAVYGYTF.

The chain carries TRBV15 and TRBJ2-3; D not resolved. Trimming removed 0 bases from V and 1 base from J, with 17 bases in between. The CDR3 spans 18 residues. From germline, CDR1 is LNHNV and CDR2 YYDKDF (reference sequence). The CDR3 region is CATSRDPPLSTGTDTQYF. In nucleotides, the CDR3 is TGTGCCACCAGCAGAGACCCCCCCCTCTCTACCGGCACAGATACGCAGTATTTT.

There are many counts of this clonotype. CDR3: CAISGDRGYEQYF. In DNA form, the CDR3 reads TGTGCCATCAGTGGCGACAGGGGCTACGAGCAGTACTTC. The chain has TRBV10-3 and TRBJ2-7; TRBD1 matches at 8 bases. V dropped 4 bases and J dropped 3; count of bases not matched to a gene: 2. Germline loops: CDR1 ENHRY, CDR2 SYGVKD. There are 13 residues in the CDR3.

This clonotype was seen at least ten times. The rearrangement joins TRBV10-1 to TRBJ2-7; 7 bases are a match to TRBD1. With 8 bases clipped from V and 6 bases from J, the junction kept 16 bases outside the gene matches. Germline-derived CDR1 and CDR2 are WNHNN and SYGVQD (reference sequence). The CDR3 length is 15 residues. Written as DNA, the CDR3 is TGCGCCAGCTATAATACAGGGGTTTCAATCGGCGAGCAGTACTTC. This encodes CASYNTGVSIGEQYF.

This clonotype was seen at least ten times. The J gene is TRBJ2-7, the V gene TRBV6-6; D gene ambiguous. The CDR3 is 12 residues long. V lost 5 bases and J 5 bases, leaving 10 bases between the germline ends. Germline V gene sequence: CDR1 MNHNY, CDR2 SVGAGI (reference sequence). Written as DNA, the CDR3 is TGTGCCAGCAGTACCAGGACGGACGAGCAGTACTTC. It translates to CASSTRTDEQYF.

This clonotype was counted a single time. The rearrangement links TRBV7-2 to TRBJ1-4; a possible D gene is TRBD1 (5 bases). This CDR3 spans 18 amino acids. Germline CDR1 SGHTA, CDR2 FQGNSA. Deletions cut 1 base from V and 8 bases from J, with 23 bases between. The DNA for the CDR3 is TGTGCCAGCAGCTTAGGAATTTGGGGGGTAGGGACTCAAGAAAAACTGTTTTTT. As protein: CASSLGIWGVGTQEKLFF. The complete variable domain, with remaining parts taken from reference TRBV7-2 and TRBJ1-4, reads GAGVSQSPSNKVTEKGKDVELRCDPISGHTALYWYRQSLGQGLEFLIYFQGNSAPDKSGLPSDRFSAERTGGSVSTLTIQRTQQEDSAVYLCASSLGIWGVGTQEKLFFGSGTQLSVL.

The chain links TRBV10-3 to TRBJ1-2; no clear D gene. V lost 10 bases to trimming and J lost 8 bases, with 14 bases between them. This CDR3 has 11 residues. Germline loops: CDR1 ENHRY, CDR2 SYGVKD. DNA of the CDR3: TGTGCCACTCCGGGCCCGGGGGGCTACACCTTC. It specifies CATPGPGGYTF.

As for this clonotype: A much larger clone differs by one base, so this may be a read error. This chain joins TRBV24-1 and TRBJ1-5; no clear D. CDR1 and CDR2 (germline): KGHDR, SFDVKD. This CDR3 comprises 14 residues. Trimming left V 0 bases short and J 1 base short, with 3 bases between. The CDR3 sequence is CATSDLKSNQPQHF. CDR3 bases: TGTGCCACCAGTGATTTGAAGAGCAATCAGCCCCAGCATTTT.

This clonotype was seen many times. The CDR3 DNA reads TGTGCCAGCAGCTTCGGGGCTGCCTTTAATGAAAAACTGTTTTTT. Residues: CASSFGAAFNEKLFF. The J gene is TRBJ1-4, the V gene TRBV5-6, with D possibly matching TRBD1 (5 bases). This CDR3 is built from 15 residues. Germline assignment: CDR1 SGHDT and CDR2 YYEEEE. The V and J ends lost 2 bases and 4 bases respectively, with 12 bases between them.

This clonotype was counted many times. The chain joins TRBV24-1 to TRBJ2-5; D is perhaps TRBD2 (6 bases). Germline V CDR1 and CDR2: KGHDR, SFDVKD. Trimming removed 2 bases from V and 2 bases from J, with 17 bases in between. The CDR3 contains 17 residues. CDR3: CATSDSPSETEQETQYF. CDR3 coding DNA: TGTGCCACCAGTGATTCCCCTAGCGAGACGGAACAAGAGACCCAGTACTTC.

This chain connects TRBV20-1 to TRBJ2-1, with 9 bases that match TRBD2. This CDR3 region has 17 residues. Germline CDR1 and CDR2: DFQATT and SNEGSKA (reference sequence). Trimming removed 0 bases from V and 4 bases from J; junction bases left unmatched: 10. CDR3 nucleotides: TGCAGTGCTAGAGATCCTGAGGGACTAGCTGGTTACAATGAGCAGTTCTTC. It specifies CSARDPEGLAGYNEQFF.

This clonotype was detected many times. The gene calls are TRBV2 and TRBJ2-7; possible D gene TRBD2, 6 bases. Germline CDR1 is SNHLY and CDR2 is FYNNEI. The CDR3 is 14 amino acids. Trimming removed 4 bases from V and 6 bases from J, with 16 bases in between. The CDR3 DNA is TGTGCCAGCAGTGGGTCGGGGGTGGTGGGCGAGCAGTACTTC. Amino acids: CASSGSGVVGEQYF.

This clonotype was counted between two and nine times. CDR3 protein: CASFGGQGSYEQYF. In nucleotides, the CDR3 is TGTGCCAGCTTTGGGGGCCAGGGGAGTTACGAGCAGTACTTC. The chain combines TRBV28 with TRBJ2-7; the D gene is possibly TRBD1 (6 bases). Germline V CDR1 and CDR2: MDHEN, SYDVKM. The CDR3 runs 14 residues. V lost 8 bases and J lost 4, with 18 bases in between.

J is TRBJ2-7 and V is TRBV20-1; D possibly corresponds to TRBD1 (6 bases). The tail of the sequence fits TRBJ2-1 better, so the J call may be wrong. CDR1 and CDR2 (germline): DFQATT, SNEGSKA (reference sequence). This CDR3 comprises 14 residues. The chain's CDR3 is CSARGHISYNEQFF. CDR3 DNA: TGCAGTGCTAGGGGACACATCTCCTACAATGAGCAGTTCTTC.

The chain carries TRBV14 and TRBJ2-7; TRBD1 is a possible D gene (6 bases). The V gene lost 1 base and the J gene lost 3 bases, with 16 bases spanning the gap. This CDR3 has 16 residues. The germline V gene has CDR1 SGHDN and CDR2 FVKESK. The CDR3 DNA reads TGTGCCAGCAGCCAAGGCCAATGGACAGCTAGCTACGAGCAGTACTTC. Translation gives CASSQGQWTASYEQYF.